This record looks at one T cell receptor (beta chain) sequence and its context. Its cognate antigen is unknown. Since no conserved phenylalanine or tryptophan closes the CDR3, a read error is the likely cause. Germline loops: CDR1 DFQATT, CDR2 SNEGSKA (reference sequence). V lost 6 bases and J lost 3, with 15 bases in between. The CDR3 runs to 14 residues. This specimen comes from a study of prognosis after radiotherapy for stage I lung cancer. Two rounds of multiplex PCR amplified TCR beta CDR3 from genomic DNA. Gene-specific primers for each TRBV and TRBJ gene drove first-round PCR. In TCRdb, the multiplex PCR reads were re-called with MiXCR into one record per CDR3 protein. The sample contains about 22,000 distinct CDR3 sequences, under 45% of which appear only once. The authors drew roughly 5.7 milliliters of peripheral blood at each of two time points. Study conclusions and caveats: Reportedly, the usage of TRBV and TRBJ genes was not the same in patients with and without metastases.

The specimen was PBMCs, collected before or after stereotactic body radiation therapy (not recorded which). The clonotype was recovered from a donor of 50 years or more with non-small cell lung cancer. The chain carries TRBV20-1 and TRBJ2-1; a weak D match, TRBD2 (6 bases). The CDR3 region has the DNA TGCAGTGCGGGTGATAGCGGAGACTACAATGAGCAGTTCCTC. Translating it yields CSAGDSGDYNEQFL.